The 8 T cell receptor beta chains below come from one sample, sequenced in a study of PD-1 and CTLA-4 blockade in melanoma. This table comes from immunoSEQ multiplex PCR, and its TCRdb copy is limited to in-frame clones, with some not included. The sample has approximately 33,000 clones, under 95% seen once; the top ten hold roughly 8.6%. This specimen consisted of CD8+ T cells from peripheral blood, obtained from a patient given anti-PD-1 treatment. The source is a human donor with melanoma.

A word on this clone: Other nucleotide sequences from this sample produce the same CDR3. The chain employs TRBV9 and TRBJ2-1, with D perhaps being TRBD1 or TRBD2 (6 bases each). This CDR3 has 13 residues. Germline V gene sequence: CDR1 SGDLS, CDR2 YYNGEE. The V end lost 0 bases, the J end lost 10 bases, and 11 bases lay between the germline ends. The CDR3 nucleotides read TGTGCCAGCAGCGTAGGAGGGGGGAGCGAGCAGTTCTTC. It codes for CASSVGGGSEQFF. The whole variable domain, filled in from reference TRBV9 and TRBJ2-1, reads DSGVTQTPKHLITATGQRVTLRCSPRSGDLSVYWYQQSLDQGLQFLIQYYNGEERAKGNILERFSAQQFPDLHSELNLSSLELGDSALYFCASSVGGGSEQFFGPGTRLTVL.

The gene calls are TRBV4-1 and TRBJ2-2; D not resolved. The germline CDR1 and CDR2 sequences are MGHRA and YSYEKL. The CDR3 is 16 residues long. V lost 1 base and J 6 bases, leaving 15 bases between the germline ends. CDR3: CASSQGLAQTPGELFF. CDR3 coding DNA: TGCGCCAGCAGCCAAGGTCTGGCCCAAACTCCCGGGGAGCTGTTTTTT.

The chain is built from TRBV10-2 and TRBJ2-1; 12 bases fit TRBD2. V was pared by 5 bases and J by 2 bases, with 4 bases of the junction left unmatched. Germline V gene sequence: CDR1 WSHSY, CDR2 SAAADI. CDR3 length: 16 amino acids. CDR3 amino acids: CASSLAGGSTYNEQFF. CDR3 DNA sequence: TGCGCCAGCAGTCTAGCGGGAGGGAGCACCTACAATGAGCAGTTCTTC.

V and J are TRBV4-1 and TRBJ1-5; D is perhaps TRBD1 (6 bases). V was pared by 1 base and J by 3 bases, with 16 bases between. Germline lookup yields CDR1 MGHRA and CDR2 YSYEKL. The CDR3 is made up of 17 amino acids. The CDR3 nucleotides read TGCGCCAGCAGCCAAGCTCCGGGGGCGCTTGACAATCAGCCCCAGCATTTT. It translates to CASSQAPGALDNQPQHF.

For the CDR3, the DNA is TGTGCCAGCAGTGACACGGCGGGGGCCTACGAGCAGTACTTC. Amino acids: CASSDTAGAYEQYF. The V call is TRBV6-2 or TRBV6-3, the J call TRBJ2-7; 7 bases match TRBD2. Germline lookup yields CDR1 MNHEY and CDR2 SVGEGT. V lost 5 bases and J lost 2; bases outside the gene matches: 6. The CDR3 sequence is 14 residues long.

This sequence joins TRBV2 and TRBJ1-1, with unresolved D. From germline, CDR1 is SNHLY and CDR2 FYNNEI. The CDR3 totals 13 residues. Trimming pared 4 bases from V and 0 bases from J, leaving 6 bases between. The CDR3 loop is CASSAVLNTEAFF. CDR3 bases: TGTGCCAGCAGTGCAGTTTTGAACACTGAAGCTTTCTTT.

V is TRBV28 and J is TRBJ2-5; a possible D gene is TRBD1 (6 bases). This CDR3 is built from 15 residues. Trimming cost V 8 bases and J 3 bases, with 19 bases left between them. Germline V CDR1 and CDR2: MDHEN, SYDVKM. CDR3 amino acids: CASGTSSGEEETQYF. In nucleotides, the CDR3 is TGTGCCAGCGGAACCTCCTCAGGGGAAGAAGAGACCCAGTACTTC.

This chain uses TRBV28 with TRBJ2-7, with 7 positions matching TRBD1. After removal of 5 bases from V and 0 bases from J, the junction contained 4 bases not matched to a gene. There are 14 residues in the CDR3. Germline V gene lookup returns CDR1 MDHEN and CDR2 SYDVKM. This chain's CDR3 is CASSQQGNSYEQYF. CDR3 in DNA: TGTGCCAGCAGTCAACAGGGGAACTCCTACGAGCAGTACTTC.